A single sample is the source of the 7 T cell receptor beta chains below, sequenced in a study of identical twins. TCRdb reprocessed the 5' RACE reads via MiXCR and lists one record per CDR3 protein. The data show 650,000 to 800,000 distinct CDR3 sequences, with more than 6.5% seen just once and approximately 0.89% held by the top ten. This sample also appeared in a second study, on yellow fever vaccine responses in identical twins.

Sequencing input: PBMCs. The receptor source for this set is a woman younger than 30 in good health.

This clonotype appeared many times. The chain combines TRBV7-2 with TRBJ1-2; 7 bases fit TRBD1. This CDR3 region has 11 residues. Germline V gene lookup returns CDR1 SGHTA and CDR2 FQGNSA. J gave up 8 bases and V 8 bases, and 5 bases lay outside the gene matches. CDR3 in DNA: TGTGCCAGCCAGGGGGAGTGGGGCTACACCTTC. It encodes CASQGEWGYTF.

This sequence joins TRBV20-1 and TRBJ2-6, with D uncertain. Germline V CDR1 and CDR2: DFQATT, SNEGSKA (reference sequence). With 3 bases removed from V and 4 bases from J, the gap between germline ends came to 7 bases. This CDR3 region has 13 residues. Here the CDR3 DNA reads TGCAGTGCTAGGAATCGCGGGGCCAACGTCCTGACTTTC. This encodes CSARNRGANVLTF.

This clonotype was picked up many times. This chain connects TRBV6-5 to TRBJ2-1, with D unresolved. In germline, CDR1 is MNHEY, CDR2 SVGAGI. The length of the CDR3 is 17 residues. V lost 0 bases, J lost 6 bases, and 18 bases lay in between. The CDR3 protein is CASSYSGQRRLSNEQFF. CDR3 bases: TGTGCCAGCAGTTACTCAGGCCAGAGGAGACTTAGCAATGAGCAGTTCTTC.

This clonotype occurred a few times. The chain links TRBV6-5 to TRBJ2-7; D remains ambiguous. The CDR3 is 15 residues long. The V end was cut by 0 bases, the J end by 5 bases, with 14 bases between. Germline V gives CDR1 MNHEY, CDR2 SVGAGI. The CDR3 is CASSYSTGALHEQYF. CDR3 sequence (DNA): TGTGCCAGCAGTTACTCCACCGGTGCCCTCCACGAGCAGTACTTC.

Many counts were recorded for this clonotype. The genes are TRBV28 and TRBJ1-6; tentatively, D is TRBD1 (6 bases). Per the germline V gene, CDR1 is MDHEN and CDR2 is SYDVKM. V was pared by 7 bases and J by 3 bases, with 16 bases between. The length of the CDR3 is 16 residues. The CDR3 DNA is TGTGCCAGCACCCCGGGGGGGGCTTACTATAATTCACCCCTCCACTTT. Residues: CASTPGGAYYNSPLHF.

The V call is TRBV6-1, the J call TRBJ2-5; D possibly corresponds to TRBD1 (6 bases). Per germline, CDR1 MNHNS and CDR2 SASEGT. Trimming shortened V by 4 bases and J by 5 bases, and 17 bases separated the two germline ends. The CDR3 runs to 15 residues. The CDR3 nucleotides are TGTGCCAGCAGTGCAATCACAGGGATGGCGGAGACCCAGTACTTC. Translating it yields CASSAITGMAETQYF.

In DNA, the CDR3 is TGTGCCATCTCGGCGGGGGGACCCAACTCTGGGGCCAACGTCCTGACTTTC. Translated, it gives CAISAGGPNSGANVLTF. The rearrangement links TRBV5-7 to TRBJ2-6, with 8 bases matching TRBD2. TRBV5-7 is sorted into the ORF group, with uncertain function. The CDR3 runs 17 residues. Trimming removed 9 bases from V and 0 bases from J; junction bases left unmatched: 11.